This entry lists 21 T cell receptor beta chains sequenced from one sample in a study of T cells after yellow fever vaccination. TCRdb called the 5' RACE reads again in MiXCR, with one record for every CDR3 protein. The sample comprises around 160,000 distinct CDR3 sequences, around 7.2% of which are singletons, and under 3% rests with the top ten. This specimen consisted of CD4+ T cells sorted from PBMCs, obtained 5 days after the first yellow fever vaccination. The receptors originated from a man between 18 and 29 years old who received the YFV17D yellow fever vaccine.

This clonotype showed up just a few times. The chain employs TRBV5-6 and TRBJ2-7; tentative D call: TRBD2 (6 bases). The germline CDR1 and CDR2 sequences are SGHDT and YYEEEE. The V and J ends lost 4 bases and 7 bases respectively, with 12 bases between them. The CDR3 length is 12 residues. The CDR3 sequence: CASSRRGGEQYV. DNA of the CDR3: TGTGCCAGCAGCCGACGCGGAGGGGAGCAGTACGTC.

This clonotype appeared many times. This rearrangement joins TRBV5-1 to TRBJ2-2; TRBD2 is a possible D gene (5 bases). The V and J ends lost 4 bases and 5 bases respectively, with 12 bases between them. Germline lookup yields CDR1 SGHRS and CDR2 YFSETQ. CDR3 length: 14 amino acids. CDR3 in DNA: TGCGCCAGCAGCCCCGGGGAGAGGACCGGGGAGCTGTTTTTT. It codes for CASSPGERTGELFF.

The chain uses TRBV20-1 and TRBJ2-4; D may be TRBD2 (6 bases). The CDR3 runs 11 residues. Germline CDR1 DFQATT, CDR2 SNEGSKA (reference sequence). Trimming removed 7 bases from V and 8 bases from J, with 12 bases in between. The CDR3 sequence is CSGGGEDIQYF. The CDR3 coding sequence is TGCAGTGGCGGTGGGGAGGACATTCAGTACTTC.

This clonotype has just a few counts. This chain uses TRBV5-6 with TRBJ1-6, with no clear D. Germline-derived CDR1 and CDR2 are SGHDT and YYEEEE. This CDR3 is built from 12 residues. Deletions cut 5 bases from V and 7 bases from J, with 7 bases between. CDR3 protein: CASSRRNSPLHF. The CDR3 bases are TGTGCCAGCAGTCGACGAAATTCACCCCTCCACTTT.

This clonotype was seen repeatedly, ten times or more. Here the CDR3 reads CASSTQGFTEAFF. The DNA of the CDR3 is TGTGCCAGCAGTACACAGGGGTTCACTGAAGCTTTCTTT. This chain uses TRBV6-1 with TRBJ1-1; 7 positions agree with TRBD1. The length of the CDR3 is 13 residues. The V gene end was trimmed by 5 bases and the J gene end by 4 bases; junction bases not matched to a gene: 4. Germline CDR1 MNHNS, CDR2 SASEGT.

At least ten counts were recorded for this clonotype. CDR3 sequence reads: CASSFGTGLGRALGAFF. Here the CDR3 DNA reads TGTGCCAGCAGTTTCGGGACAGGGTTGGGACGAGCTCTGGGGGCTTTCTTT. The rearrangement links TRBV28 to TRBJ1-1; 9 bases match TRBD1. V was pared by 3 bases and J by 11 bases, with 19 bases of the junction left unmatched. CDR1 is MDHEN and CDR2 is SYDVKM in the germline V gene. The CDR3 is 17 residues long.

This clonotype was seen many times. This sequence joins TRBV11-2 and TRBJ2-2; 10 bases align to TRBD2. Looked up from germline, CDR1 is SGHAT and CDR2 is FQNNGV. V was clipped by 5 bases and J by 4 bases; unmatched bases: 7. The CDR3 is made up of 16 amino acids. The DNA for the CDR3 is TGTGCCAGCAGCCGTGCAGCGGGGGGGCTCACCGGGGAGCTGTTTTTT. Protein: CASSRAAGGLTGELFF.

V is TRBV7-2 and J is TRBJ2-3; TRBD2 aligns across 9 bases. V lost 2 bases and J lost 8; bases outside the gene matches: 14. The CDR3 has 17 amino acids. CDR1 is SGHTA and CDR2 is FQGNSA in the germline V gene. Here the CDR3 reads CASSLFGSGGLGATQYF. As DNA, the CDR3 is TGTGCCAGCAGCTTATTCGGTAGCGGGGGCCTGGGAGCTACGCAGTATTTT.

This clonotype was seen repeatedly, ten times or more. CDR3 nucleotides: TGTGCCAGCAGCCAGCGGGGAGCGGCCAGGGAAGGAGGCTACACCTTC. Protein product: CASSQRGAAREGGYTF. V and J are TRBV7-2 and TRBJ1-2, with D perhaps matching TRBD1 (5 bases). The CDR3 extends over 16 amino acids. V was trimmed by 5 bases and J by 8 bases, leaving 24 bases between them. The germline V gene encodes CDR1 SGHTA and CDR2 FQGNSA.

The CDR3 bases are TGTGCCAGCAGCCGCGGGACAGACAATGAGCAGTTCTTC. Translation: CASSRGTDNEQFF. V is TRBV3-1 and J is TRBJ2-1; perhaps TRBD1 as D (7 bases). The CDR3 sequence is 13 residues long. The V end lost 4 bases, the J end lost 5 bases, and 9 bases lay between the germline ends. Germline V gives CDR1 LGHDT, CDR2 YNNKEL (reference sequence).

This clonotype was seen a handful of times. The CDR3 coding sequence is TGTGCCAGCAGCCCAGTTCATGGCGAGCCCCAGCATTTT. Translated, it gives CASSPVHGEPQHF. V and J are TRBV7-2 and TRBJ1-5; no clear D gene. The CDR3 consists of 13 residues. Germline V gene sequence: CDR1 SGHTA, CDR2 FQGNSA. V lost 5 bases and J lost 8, with 13 bases in between.

The chain joins TRBV2 to TRBJ1-1, with a possible D match to TRBD1 (5 bases). The V end lost 6 bases, the J end lost 5 bases, and 10 bases lay between the germline ends. CDR1 SNHLY and CDR2 FYNNEI come from the germline V gene. The CDR3 consists of 12 residues. CDR3 residues: CASSVDSTEAFF. The CDR3 coding sequence is TGTGCCAGCAGCGTCGACAGTACTGAAGCTTTCTTT.

Ten or more counts support this clonotype. One end of the junction does not line up with germline, which may come from a read error. The genes are TRBV14 and TRBJ1-1, with D uncertain. Germline CDR1 and CDR2: SGHDN and FVKESK. The CDR3 runs to 12 residues. The DNA for the CDR3 is TGTGCCAGCAGCCAACAGAACGCTGAAGCTTTCTTT. Translated, it gives CASSQQNAEAFF.

This clonotype was observed a few times. The rearrangement uses TRBV4-3 and TRBJ1-2, with D possibly TRBD1 on 5 matching bases. CDR1 is LGHNA and CDR2 is YSLEER in the germline V gene. Trimming left V 0 bases short and J 4 bases short, with 12 bases between. The CDR3 is 15 residues long. As DNA, the CDR3 is TGCGCCAGCAGCCAAGATATCGCGGGGGGCTATGGCTACACCTTC. Translating it yields CASSQDIAGGYGYTF.

This clonotype was counted many times. The J gene is TRBJ2-7, the V gene TRBV7-2; unclear D gene. Germline V gene data show CDR1 as SGHTA and CDR2 as FQGNSA. V was cut by 5 bases and J by 7 bases, with 15 bases left in between. CDR3 length: 13 amino acids. CDR3 nucleotides: TGTGCCAGCAGCATCCTTGGATCGGGTGAGCAGTACGTC. Its protein product is CASSILGSGEQYV.

The chain combines TRBV29-1 with TRBJ1-2; D might be TRBD1 (6 bases). The ends were cut back, 4 bases at V and 6 bases at J, with 12 bases in the middle. The length of the CDR3 is 12 residues. Looked up from germline, CDR1 is SQVTM and CDR2 is ANQGSEA. CDR3 coding DNA: TGCAGCGTTGGGGCACAGGGCGATGGCTACACCTTC. This encodes CSVGAQGDGYTF.

The chain combines TRBV6-1 with TRBJ2-2; the D gene is possibly TRBD2 (7 bases). Trimming left V 6 bases short and J 0 bases short, with 14 bases between. This CDR3 has 16 amino acids. Germline V CDR1 and CDR2: MNHNS, SASEGT. The CDR3 DNA follows: TGTGCCAGCAGCAGGGCGGGGGCCACGAACACCGGGGAGCTGTTTTTT. It codes for CASSRAGATNTGELFF.

This clonotype was seen many times. The gene calls are TRBV10-3 and TRBJ2-1; 8 bases are shared with TRBD1. This CDR3 comprises 17 residues. The J segment lost 2 bases and the V segment lost 5 bases, leaving 11 bases of the junction unmatched. The germline V gene encodes CDR1 ENHRY and CDR2 SYGVKD. Written as DNA, the CDR3 is TGTGCCATCAGTACTTCTGTTCCGGGACAGGCCTACAATGAGCAGTTCTTC. Translating it yields CAISTSVPGQAYNEQFF.

The V call is TRBV5-5, the J call TRBJ2-3; 8 bases are shared with TRBD1. The CDR3 is made up of 15 amino acids. Per the germline V gene, CDR1 is SGHKS and CDR2 is YYEKEE (reference sequence). V lost 3 bases and J lost 3; bases outside the gene matches: 6. As DNA, the CDR3 is TGTGCCAGCAGCTCGGACAGGGTCCGGACAGATACGCAGTATTTT. Its translation: CASSSDRVRTDTQYF.

This clonotype was seen at least ten times. The chain couples TRBV12-3 or TRBV12-4 to TRBJ1-1; tentatively, D is TRBD1 (6 bases). V lost 4 bases and J 5 bases, leaving 20 bases between the germline ends. There are 16 residues in the CDR3. The CDR3 protein is CASSSPRWGGPTEAFF. In DNA form, the CDR3 reads TGTGCCAGCAGTTCGCCGCGATGGGGGGGGCCGACTGAAGCTTTCTTT.

Many counts were recorded for this clonotype. The V and J genes are TRBV5-1 and TRBJ2-2; 7 bases are a match to TRBD2. The CDR3 sequence is 13 residues long. Germline CDR1 and CDR2: SGHRS and YFSETQ. V was clipped by 5 bases and J by 7 bases; unmatched bases: 5. CDR3 protein: CASSTLADGELFF. CDR3 DNA sequence: TGCGCCAGCAGTACGCTAGCGGACGGGGAGCTGTTTTTT. The full variable domain, with the rest looked up from reference TRBV5-1 and TRBJ2-2, is KAGVTQTPRYLIKTRGQQVTLSCSPISGHRSVSWYQQTPGQGLQFLFEYFSETQRNKGNFPGRFSGRQFSNSRSEMNVSTLELGDSALYLCASSTLADGELFFGEGSRLTVL.